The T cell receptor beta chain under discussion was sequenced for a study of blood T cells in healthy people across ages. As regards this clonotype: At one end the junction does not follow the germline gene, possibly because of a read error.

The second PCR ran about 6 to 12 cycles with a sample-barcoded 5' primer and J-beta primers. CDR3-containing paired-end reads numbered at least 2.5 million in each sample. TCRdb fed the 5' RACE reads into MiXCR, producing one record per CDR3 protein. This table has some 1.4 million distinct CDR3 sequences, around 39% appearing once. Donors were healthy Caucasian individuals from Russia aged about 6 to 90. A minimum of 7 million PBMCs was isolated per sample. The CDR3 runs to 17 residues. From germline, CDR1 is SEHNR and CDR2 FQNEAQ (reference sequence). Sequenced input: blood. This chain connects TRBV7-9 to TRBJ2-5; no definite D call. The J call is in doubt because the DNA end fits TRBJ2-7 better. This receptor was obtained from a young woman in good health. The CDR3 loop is CANSERTMSLSRPEQYF. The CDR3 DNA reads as TGTGCCAACAGCGAACGTACAATGAGTCTTTCTCGTCCCGAGCAGTACTTC.